The TCR beta chain described here comes from a study of blood T cell repertoires in COVID-19 (dated by TCRdb to the early 2020s). Context from the whole study: The collaborator samples originated in the United States, Italy and Spain and spanned the acute and convalescent phases of COVID-19. The samples were drawn from the first 160 participants of the ongoing ImmuneRACE study and from some 1,300 subjects provided by 6 global collaborators. The sample metadata nearly always contained a de-identified subject ID, COVID-19 status, age in years and sex. HLA class I and class II types, where available, came from metadata supplied by the sample provider rather than from assay-based typing. The dataset comprised deeply sampled blood TCRbeta repertoires from subjects exposed to, actively infected with, or recovered from COVID-19. The prospective study material was composed of cDNA or gDNA derived from T cells, B-cell-depleted T cells, or PBMCs. The repertoires were made available in a free public database intended to serve as a resource for research on the immune response to SARS-CoV-2.

V is pared back by 4 bases and J by 5 bases, with 20 bases lying between the germline termini. The cysteine opens and the phenylalanine closes a CDR3 of 16 amino acids. CDR3 DNA is the only sequence kept; it has 48 bases, read in frame from the first base. For CDR1 and CDR2, the germline V gene lists MNHNS and SASEGT. Samples from volunteer blood donors who had recovered from COVID-19 were contributed by a second Seattle source. Collaborating institutions collected whole blood in K2EDTA tubes following their own protocols. For TCRbeta analysis, collaborators shipped samples as frozen whole blood, isolated PBMCs, or DNA extracted from either of those sample types. The full study reports these points: The amount of clinical and demographic metadata varied by source and participant and was provided uncurated.

TCRbeta CDR3 regions were amplified from genomic DNA using the immunoSEQ Assay, a bias-controlled multiplex PCR. In the original analysis: The number of nucleated cells in each sample was estimated by amplification of reference gene primers within the assay. Sequence reads were collapsed and filtered to measure the absolute abundance of every unique TCRbeta CDR3 rearrangement. For each sample, productive Simpson clonality was calculated as the square root of Simpson's diversity index across productive rearrangements. Sourced from immuneACCESS, this table was stored by TCRdb with only in-frame sequences that have V and J called. A share of the clones is absent; for the studies checked, an unresolved V gene accounts for under half, and the remainder has no known explanation. V and J calls and clone size follow that table, whereas D and trimming were derived from the DNA. This sample has 200,000 to 300,000 clones in its table, and 88% of those were observed once. The ten most abundant clones make up 3.5% to 4.5% of the sample.

Remarks on this clone: Its binding antigen is unknown. Base quality data are lacking; no much larger clone is found one base away.

This TCR came from a man in his sixties who had recovered from COVID-19. The chain couples TRBV6-1 to TRBJ1-2, with the D gene not confidently named. The sample consisted of peripheral blood. The CDR3 has the sequence CASSAYPQATGYGYTF. The sequence in DNA is TGTGCCAGCAGTGCGTACCCTCAGGCTACTGGTTATGGCTACACCTTC.